The next 5 T cell receptor beta chains were all read from a single sample in a study of T cell responses to AZD1222 COVID-19 vaccine. TCRdb keeps only in-frame clones here, not all; method: immunoSEQ multiplex PCR. The table includes under 200,000 clones, over 80% detected once. Sequences were derived from peripheral blood, sampled on day 0 of AZD1222 vaccination. The receptors originated from an adult in good health.

The V call is TRBV28, the J call TRBJ1-2; a weak D match, TRBD1 (5 bases). With 2 bases removed from V and 5 bases from J, the gap between germline ends came to 15 bases. CDR1 is MDHEN, CDR2 SYDVKM, per germline. The CDR3 spans 15 residues. CDR3 DNA: TGTGCCAGCAGTTTAACAGGAAATCAATTATATGGCTACACCTTC. Amino acid sequence: CASSLTGNQLYGYTF.

The chain links TRBV11-2 to TRBJ1-1; 7 nucleotides line up with TRBD1. The V and J ends lost 4 bases and 1 base, in that order; junction bases with no gene match: 6. Germline CDR1 and CDR2: SGHAT and FQNNGV. The length of the CDR3 is 15 residues. The CDR3: CASSSWGQKNTEAFF. CDR3 coding DNA: TGTGCCAGCAGCTCATGGGGACAGAAGAACACTGAAGCTTTCTTT.

The J gene is TRBJ2-1, the V gene TRBV7-8, with TRBD2 identical over 7 bases. V was clipped by 5 bases and J by 5 bases; unmatched bases: 15. Germline assignment: CDR1 SGHVS and CDR2 FQNEAQ. The CDR3 spans 17 residues. This chain's CDR3 is CASSRVPRGSYNNEQFF. DNA for the CDR3: TGTGCCAGCAGCCGAGTCCCTCGCGGGAGTTACAACAATGAGCAGTTCTTC.

This clone was observed a single time. The rearrangement links TRBV7-9 to TRBJ1-5, with 11 bases lining up with TRBD1. This CDR3 spans 14 amino acids. The trim removed 5 bases at V and 5 bases at J, leaving 2 bases unmatched. Germline CDR1 reads SEHNR; CDR2 reads FQNEAQ (reference sequence). The chain's CDR3 is CASSRTGGDQPQHF. DNA for the CDR3: TGTGCCAGCAGCCGGACAGGGGGCGATCAGCCCCAGCATTTT.

The CDR3 DNA is TGTGCCAGCAGTTACCGCCCGGTCCAGCAGGGTGAAGCTTTCTTT. Amino acid sequence: CASSYRPVQQGEAFF. J is TRBJ1-1 and V is TRBV6-5, with TRBD1 as a possible D gene (5 bases). Trimming took 2 bases from V and 7 from J, leaving 17 bases between them. The CDR3 loop spans 15 amino acids. Germline assignment: CDR1 MNHEY and CDR2 SVGAGI.